This TCR beta chain is from a study of blood T cell repertoires in COVID-19. This CDR3 is built from 16 residues. V shed 0 bases and J shed 5 bases, with 14 bases lying between them. Germline V gene lookup returns CDR1 LNHNV and CDR2 YYDKDF (reference sequence). Data came from immunoSEQ multiplex PCR; TCRdb stores just in-frame clones and leaves some out. The sample includes some 58,000 clones, around 90% of them seen just once. The specimen sequenced was peripheral blood. The sequence came from a man aged 50-60 years with active COVID-19. The chain employs TRBV15 and TRBJ1-5; tentatively, D is TRBD1 (5 bases). This chain's CDR3 is CATSRDGARVDQPQHF. The CDR3 DNA reads TGTGCCACCAGCAGAGATGGGGCCCGAGTGGATCAGCCCCAGCATTTT.